Detailed here is one TCR beta chain. Its specificity is unknown. CD4 T cells were positively selected, then CD8 T cells from the CD4-negative fraction. Germline CDR1 reads KGHSH; CDR2 reads LQKENI. The CDR3 has 14 residues. V gave up 4 bases and J gave up 4 bases, with 11 bases separating them. An equimolar mix of two oligonucleotides served as the beta constant-region primer for TRBC1 and TRBC2. The cDNA 3' end received a ligated single-stranded oligonucleotide carrying the SP2 primer and a 12-nucleotide UMI. MiXCR, run by TCRdb on the UMI-ligation and nested PCR reads, gives a single entry per CDR3 protein. The repertoire holds 81,000 or so distinct CDR3 sequences, with roughly 7.3% as singletons. The sample belongs to a study of naive and memory T cell subsets. General study results and limits: Expression changes during T cell differentiation may affect RNA-based TCR counts.

The gene calls are TRBV18 and TRBJ2-1; D gene unclear. The source is a human donor in good health. The sample was central memory CD4+ T cells from blood. The CDR3 DNA reads as TGTGCCAGCTCACTCCAGAACGGGTACAATGAGCAGTTCTTC. Translated, it gives CASSLQNGYNEQFF.